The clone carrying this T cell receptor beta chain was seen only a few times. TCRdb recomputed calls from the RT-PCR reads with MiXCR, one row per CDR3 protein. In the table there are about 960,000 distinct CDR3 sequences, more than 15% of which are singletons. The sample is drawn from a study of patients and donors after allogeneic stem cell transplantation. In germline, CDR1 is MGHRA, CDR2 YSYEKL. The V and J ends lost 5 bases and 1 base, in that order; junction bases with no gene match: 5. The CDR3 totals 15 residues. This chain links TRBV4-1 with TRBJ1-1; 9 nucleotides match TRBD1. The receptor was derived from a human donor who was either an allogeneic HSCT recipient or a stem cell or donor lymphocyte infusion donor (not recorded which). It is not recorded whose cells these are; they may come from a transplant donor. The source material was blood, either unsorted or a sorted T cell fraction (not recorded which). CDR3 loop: CASSAQGAKNTEAFF. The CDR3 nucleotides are TGCGCCAGCAGCGCACAGGGGGCGAAGAACACTGAAGCTTTCTTT.